The source of this TCR beta chain is a study of T cell repertoires in cytomegalovirus infection. Study details: Through public TCR beta signatures, both CMV infection and matching HLA type were indicated.

The V gene's germline CDR1 is DFQATT and CDR2 SNEGSKA (reference sequence). V was clipped by 6 bases and J by 5 bases, with 13 bases between them. This CDR3 comprises 12 residues. The sample holds a few counts of this clonotype. Its antigen is as yet unknown. TCRdb redid the calling of the reads with MiXCR, one entry per CDR3 protein. Of hundreds of thousands of distinct CDR3 sequences in the sample, 25% to 35% were seen once. This chain connects TRBV20-1 to TRBJ1-2; D might be TRBD1 (6 bases). The sample was cultured PBMCs, taken from culture after CMV antigen stimulation. The sequence was obtained from a human donor in good health (CMV status not recorded). Some clones in this sample may be carry-over from other donors' samples. This chain's CDR3 is CSAPIGGYGYTF. CDR3 coding DNA: TGCAGTGCGCCAATAGGGGGGTATGGCTACACCTTC.